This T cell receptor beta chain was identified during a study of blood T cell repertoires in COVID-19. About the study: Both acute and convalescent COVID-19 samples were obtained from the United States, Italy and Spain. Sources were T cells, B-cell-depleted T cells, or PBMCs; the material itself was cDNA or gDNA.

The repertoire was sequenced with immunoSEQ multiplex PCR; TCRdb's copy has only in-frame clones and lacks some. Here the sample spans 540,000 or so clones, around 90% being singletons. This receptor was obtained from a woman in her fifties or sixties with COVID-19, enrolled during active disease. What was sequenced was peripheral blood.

CDR3 residues: CASSEGQGGVYGYTF. CDR3 nucleotides: TGTGCCAGCAGCGAAGGGCAGGGAGGAGTCTATGGCTACACCTTC. This chain links TRBV3-1 (or the pseudogene TRBV3-2) with TRBJ1-2, with a weak D call TRBD1 (5 bases). CDR1 is LGHDT, CDR2 YNNKEL, per germline (reference sequence). The CDR3 consists of 15 residues. The V end was cut by 5 bases, the J end by 4 bases, with 17 bases between.